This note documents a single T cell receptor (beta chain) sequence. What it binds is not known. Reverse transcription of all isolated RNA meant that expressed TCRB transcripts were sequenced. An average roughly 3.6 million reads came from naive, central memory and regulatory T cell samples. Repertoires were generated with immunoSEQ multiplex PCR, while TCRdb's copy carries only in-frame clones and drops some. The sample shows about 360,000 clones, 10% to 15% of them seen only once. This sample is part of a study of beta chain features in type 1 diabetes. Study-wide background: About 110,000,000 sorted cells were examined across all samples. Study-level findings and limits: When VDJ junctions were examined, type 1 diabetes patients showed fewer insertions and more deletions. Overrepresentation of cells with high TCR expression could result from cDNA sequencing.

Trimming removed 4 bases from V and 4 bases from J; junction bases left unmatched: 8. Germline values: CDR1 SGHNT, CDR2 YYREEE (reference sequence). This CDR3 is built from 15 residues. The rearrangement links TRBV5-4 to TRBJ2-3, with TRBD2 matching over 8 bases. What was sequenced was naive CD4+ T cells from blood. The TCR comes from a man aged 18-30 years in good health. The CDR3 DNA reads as TGTGCCAGCAGCCGTAGCGGGAAAAGGCCAGATACGCAGTATTTT. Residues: CASSRSGKRPDTQYF.